These 31 T cell receptor beta chains came from one sample sequenced in a study of T cell responses to AZD1222 COVID-19 vaccine. Sequencing was performed with immunoSEQ multiplex PCR; in TCRdb, only in-frame clones are kept and a portion is missing. This sample has 75,000 to 100,000 clones; approximately 90% occur once, and the top ten carry about 3%. The sample here was peripheral blood, taken 28 days after the second AZD1222 dose. Every receptor here comes from an adult who received the AZD1222 COVID-19 vaccine.

V gene TRBV19 combines with J gene TRBJ1-6; D is undetermined. Trimming left V 3 bases short and J 0 bases short, with 6 bases between. Germline V gene lookup returns CDR1 LNHDA and CDR2 SQIVND (reference sequence). The CDR3 contains 15 residues. In DNA form, the CDR3 reads TGTGCCAGTAGTATTTTGAGCTCCTATAATTCACCCCTCCACTTT. Its protein product is CASSILSSYNSPLHF.

This clone was seen only once. V usage is TRBV21-1 and J usage is TRBJ1-6; the D call in the table, TRBD1, was not verified against the DNA. TRBV21-1 is flagged as a pseudogene. The CDR3 has 16 amino acids. Here the CDR3 DNA reads TGTGCCAGCAGCAAAGTGTTGGGACAGAATAATTCACCCCTCCACTTT. It codes for CASSKVLGQNNSPLHF.

The V and J genes are TRBV5-3 and TRBJ1-2; D gene uncertain. TRBV5-3 counts as an open reading frame of uncertain function. The CDR3 is 13 residues long. The germline V and J ends were trimmed by 4 bases and 4 bases, with 11 bases remaining between them. CDR3 in amino acids: CARSAECGYGYTF. CDR3 bases: TGTGCCAGAAGCGCGGAGTGCGGCTATGGCTACACCTTC.

The chain joins TRBV5-4 to TRBJ2-7; D could derive from TRBD1 or TRBD2 (7 bases each). With 4 bases removed from V and 3 bases from J, the gap between germline ends came to 17 bases. This CDR3 contains 15 residues. Germline V lookup: CDR1 SGHNT, CDR2 YYREEE (reference sequence). CDR3 loop: CASSSRGTTIYEQYF. In nucleotides, the CDR3 is TGTGCCAGCAGCAGCAGGGGGACTACCATCTACGAGCAGTACTTC.

The rearrangement uses TRBV19 and TRBJ1-3; no clear D gene. V lost 3 bases and J lost 3, with 9 bases in between. The germline CDR1 and CDR2 sequences are LNHDA and SQIVND (reference sequence). The CDR3 contains 14 residues. The CDR3 spells CASSIPGFGNTIYF. Written as DNA, the CDR3 is TGTGCCAGTAGTATCCCAGGTTTTGGAAACACCATATATTTT.

The rearrangement joins TRBV5-1 to TRBJ1-2, with a possible D match to TRBD1 (6 bases). CDR1 SGHRS and CDR2 YFSETQ come from the germline V gene. The CDR3 spans 14 residues. Trimming removed 6 bases from V and 6 bases from J, with 18 bases in between. The CDR3 here is CASTMGGGAHGYTF. Written as DNA, the CDR3 is TGCGCCAGCACCATGGGAGGGGGGGCGCATGGCTACACCTTC.

This chain joins TRBV19 and TRBJ1-1; D possibly corresponds to TRBD1 (5 bases). CDR3 length: 16 amino acids. V was trimmed by 3 bases and J by 1 base, leaving 15 bases between them. The germline CDR1 and CDR2 sequences are LNHDA and SQIVND (reference sequence). CDR3 loop: CASSIWSGFGNTEAFF. The CDR3 DNA reads as TGTGCCAGTAGTATTTGGTCAGGGTTTGGGAACACTGAAGCTTTCTTT. The variable domain in full, completed from reference TRBV19 and TRBJ1-1, reads DGGITQSPKYLFRKEGQNVTLSCEQNLNHDAMYWYRQDPGQGLRLIYYSQIVNDFQKGDIAEGYSVSREKKESFPLTVTSAQKNPTAFYLCASSIWSGFGNTEAFFGQGTRLTVV.

This rearrangement joins TRBV6-1 to TRBJ1-6, with 9 bases matching TRBD1. This CDR3 has 16 residues. Trimming removed 2 bases from V and 7 bases from J; junction bases left unmatched: 6. Germline V gene data show CDR1 as MNHNS and CDR2 as SASEGT. DNA of the CDR3: TGTGCCAGCAGTGAATGGAAGGGACAGGGCAATTCACCCCTCCACTTT. Amino acids: CASSEWKGQGNSPLHF.

The chain employs TRBV5-4 and TRBJ2-7; D possibly corresponds to TRBD2 (6 bases). This CDR3 is 16 amino acids long. CDR1 and CDR2 (germline): SGHNT, YYREEE (reference sequence). Trimming removed 3 bases from V and 5 bases from J, with 21 bases in between. The CDR3: CASSSPLAGGANEQYF. CDR3 bases: TGTGCCAGCAGCTCCCCACTGGCCGGGGGAGCAAACGAGCAGTACTTC.

This clone was seen more than once but under ten times. The V and J genes are TRBV28 and TRBJ2-2; the D gene could be TRBD1 or TRBD2 (6 bases each). Looked up from germline, CDR1 is MDHEN and CDR2 is SYDVKM. The CDR3 spans 18 residues. Between the trimmed V and J ends, which lost 2 bases and 2 bases, there was a span of 18 bases. The CDR3 nucleotides read TGTGCCAGCAGTTTAAGGCAGGGGTGGGGAGGCAACACCGGGGAGCTGTTTTTT. This translates into CASSLRQGWGGNTGELFF.

The sample holds a few counts of this clone. The genes are TRBV9 and TRBJ2-1, with D possibly being TRBD1 (5 bases). V was clipped by 0 bases and J by 1 base, with 11 bases between them. The CDR3 loop spans 16 amino acids. Germline V gives CDR1 SGDLS, CDR2 YYNGEE. The CDR3 protein is CASSVGWGPSYNEQFF. CDR3 DNA: TGTGCCAGCAGCGTAGGGTGGGGCCCTTCCTACAATGAGCAGTTCTTC. Variable domain in full (rest from reference TRBV9 and TRBJ2-1): DSGVTQTPKHLITATGQRVTLRCSPRSGDLSVYWYQQSLDQGLQFLIQYYNGEERAKGNILERFSAQQFPDLHSELNLSSLELGDSALYFCASSVGWGPSYNEQFFGPGTRLTVL.

The V call is TRBV19, the J call TRBJ1-5, with D unresolved. CDR1 LNHDA and CDR2 SQIVND come from the germline V gene (reference sequence). CDR3 length: 12 residues. Trimming took off 3 bases at V and 1 base at J, with 1 base between the two ends. CDR3 sequence: CASSMSNQPQHF. The CDR3 DNA follows: TGTGCCAGTAGTATGAGCAATCAGCCCCAGCATTTT.

The rearrangement links TRBV6-5 to TRBJ1-3, with D possibly matching TRBD1 (6 bases). Trimming pared 6 bases from V and 0 bases from J, leaving 12 bases between. Germline CDR1 MNHEY, CDR2 SVGAGI. CDR3 length equals 15 residues. The CDR3 DNA reads as TGTGCCAGCAGGGGACAAGTGAGCTCTGGAAACACCATATATTTT. It encodes CASRGQVSSGNTIYF.

This sequence joins TRBV2 and TRBJ2-5; possibly TRBD2 for D (6 bases). CDR1 is SNHLY, CDR2 FYNNEI, per germline. The V gene lost 4 bases and the J gene lost 5 bases, with 17 bases spanning the gap. The CDR3 extends over 15 amino acids. The CDR3 sequence: CASSGQGGLRETQYF. CDR3 sequence (DNA): TGTGCCAGCAGTGGGCAGGGAGGATTACGGGAGACCCAGTACTTC.

The V call is TRBV6-5, the J call TRBJ1-2; 10 bases fit TRBD1. CDR3 length: 16 amino acids. The V and J ends lost 4 bases and 7 bases, in that order; junction bases with no gene match: 12. Germline CDR1 is MNHEY and CDR2 is SVGAGI. CDR3 sequence reads: CASSFPTGQGLAGYTF. CDR3 DNA: TGTGCCAGCAGTTTTCCGACGGGACAGGGGCTTGCTGGCTACACCTTC.

The chain recombines TRBV25-1 with TRBJ1-5, with 11 bases fitting TRBD1. Unmatched junction bases numbered 7, after V lost 8 bases and J lost 7 bases. Germline assignment: CDR1 MGHDK and CDR2 SYGVNS. The CDR3 runs to 14 residues. The CDR3 sequence: CASSGQGARQPQHF. For the CDR3, the DNA is TGTGCCAGCTCCGGACAGGGGGCGCGGCAGCCCCAGCATTTT.

Only a few counts were recorded for this clone. The chain recombines TRBV11-2 with TRBJ2-1, with 7 bases matching TRBD2. CDR3 size: 14 residues. The V gene's germline CDR1 is SGHAT and CDR2 FQNNGV. V lost 5 bases and J lost 7; bases outside the gene matches: 8. CDR3 sequence (DNA): TGTGCCAGCAGCCGGTTAGGACTAGATAATGAGCAGTTCTTC. Its translation is CASSRLGLDNEQFF.

The J gene is TRBJ2-5, the V gene TRBV3-1 (or the pseudogene TRBV3-2); 7 bases agree with TRBD1. With 8 bases clipped from V and 5 bases from J, the junction kept 17 bases outside the gene matches. The CDR3 is 16 residues long. Germline assignment: CDR1 LGHDT and CDR2 YNNKEL (reference sequence). Here the CDR3 reads CASSLGKGALMETQYF. DNA for the CDR3: TGTGCCAGCTCCCTTGGGAAGGGGGCCTTGATGGAGACCCAGTACTTC.

This sequence joins TRBV5-3 and TRBJ2-3, with 15 bases lining up with TRBD2. TRBV5-3 falls under the ORF class, with uncertain function. The CDR3 runs 16 residues. V lost 4 bases, J lost 4 bases, and 4 bases stayed unmatched. The CDR3: CARSRGLAGGADTQYF. DNA for the CDR3: TGTGCCAGAAGCCGTGGACTAGCGGGGGGGGCAGATACGCAGTATTTT.

This chain connects TRBV7-6 to TRBJ1-5; D is possibly TRBD1 (6 bases). Between the trimmed V and J ends, which lost 1 base and 4 bases, there was a span of 11 bases. CDR1 and CDR2 (germline): SGHVS, FNYEAQ. The CDR3 covers 15 residues. Here the CDR3 DNA reads TGTGCCAGCAGCTTAGTTGGGGGGCCTAATCAGCCCCAGCATTTT. This sequence encodes CASSLVGGPNQPQHF.

The chain carries TRBV6-5 and TRBJ2-5; 7 positions agree with TRBD2. This CDR3 is 16 amino acids long. V shed 2 bases, J shed 4 bases, and the junction held 10 bases outside the gene matches. Looked up from germline, CDR1 is MNHEY and CDR2 is SVGAGI. The CDR3 nucleotides are TGTGCCAGCAGTTACCCCCCGGGGGGAGCCGGAGAGACCCAGTACTTC. As protein: CASSYPPGGAGETQYF.

V usage is TRBV5-6 and J usage is TRBJ2-7, with D tentatively TRBD2 (7 bases). The CDR3 is made up of 15 amino acids. The V end was cut by 2 bases, the J end by 6 bases, with 18 bases between. Germline V CDR1 and CDR2: SGHDT, YYEEEE. In nucleotides, the CDR3 is TGTGCCAGCAGCTTAGGCGGGGGCGGGTCTCGCGAGCAGTACTTC. Translating gives CASSLGGGGSREQYF.

The chain recombines TRBV7-7 with TRBJ1-1, with 8 positions matching TRBD1. Trimming removed 5 bases from V and 8 bases from J; junction bases left unmatched: 7. The CDR3 has 13 amino acids. The germline V gene encodes CDR1 SSHAT and CDR2 FNYEAQ (reference sequence). The CDR3, as DNA: TGTGCCAGCAGCCCAGGACAGGGAGAAGAAGCTTTCTTT. This translates into CASSPGQGEEAFF.

The V gene is TRBV12-5, the J gene TRBJ1-1; D call uncertain. The CDR3 is 13 amino acids. Trimming left V 2 bases short and J 1 base short, with 5 bases between. Germline-derived CDR1 and CDR2 are LGHNT and FRNRAP. CDR3 sequence (DNA): TGTGCTAGTGGTTTGCGGCAGAACACTGAAGCTTTCTTT. Translating it yields CASGLRQNTEAFF.

A single count supports this clone. The chain is built from TRBV9 and TRBJ1-2, with 7 bases fitting TRBD1. V trimming: 0 bases; J trimming: 8 bases; junction bases outside the gene matches: 10. The CDR3 runs 15 residues. Germline V gives CDR1 SGDLS, CDR2 YYNGEE. The CDR3 loop is CASSVEGDSYGGYTF. The CDR3 nucleotides are TGTGCCAGCAGCGTAGAGGGGGACAGCTACGGGGGCTACACCTTC. The whole variable domain, filled in from reference TRBV9 and TRBJ1-2, reads DSGVTQTPKHLITATGQRVTLRCSPRSGDLSVYWYQQSLDQGLQFLIQYYNGEERAKGNILERFSAQQFPDLHSELNLSSLELGDSALYFCASSVEGDSYGGYTFGSGTRLTVV.

V is TRBV9 and J is TRBJ2-6, with D possibly being TRBD1 (6 bases). The CDR3 extends over 16 amino acids. Germline CDR1 is SGDLS and CDR2 is YYNGEE. Trimming shortened V by 3 bases and J by 2 bases, and 12 bases separated the two germline ends. In DNA form, the CDR3 reads TGTGCCAGCAGCGCCACAGCAGGGGCTGGGGCCAACGTCCTGACTTTC. It yields the protein CASSATAGAGANVLTF.

The chain is built from TRBV28 and TRBJ1-2, with a weak D call TRBD1 (5 bases). V shed 5 bases and J shed 4 bases, with 8 bases lying between them. Per the germline V gene, CDR1 is MDHEN and CDR2 is SYDVKM. This CDR3 is 12 amino acids long. CDR3 DNA: TGTGCCAGCAGTCCAGGGATCTATGGCTACACCTTC. Translating gives CASSPGIYGYTF.

The gene calls are TRBV9 and TRBJ1-5; 7 nucleotides match TRBD1. V shed 0 bases, J shed 6 bases, and the junction held 6 bases outside the gene matches. The germline V gene encodes CDR1 SGDLS and CDR2 YYNGEE. The CDR3 length is 15 residues. The CDR3 nucleotides read TGTGCCAGCAGCGTAGGAGGGGGCGATTCTCAGCCCCAGCATTTT. It specifies CASSVGGGDSQPQHF.

This chain uses TRBV10-3 with TRBJ2-1; D perhaps matches TRBD1 (6 bases). From germline, CDR1 is ENHRY and CDR2 SYGVKD. The CDR3 loop spans 15 amino acids. V was clipped by 7 bases and J by 0 bases, with 13 bases between them. The DNA for the CDR3 is TGTGCCATCAATACAGGGAGCTCCTCCTACAATGAGCAGTTCTTC. Translated: CAINTGSSSYNEQFF.

V gene TRBV11-3 combines with J gene TRBJ2-1; the match to TRBD1 covers 10 bases. This CDR3 comprises 16 residues. Trimming at V came to 5 bases and at J to 7 bases, leaving 11 bases not matched to a gene. The germline gives CDR1 SGHNT, CDR2 YENEEA. CDR3 bases: TGTGCCAGCAGCCGACGGACAGGGGGGGATATGAATGAGCAGTTCTTC. It translates to CASSRRTGGDMNEQFF.

The rearrangement joins TRBV25-1 to TRBJ1-1, with a possible D match to TRBD1 (6 bases). This CDR3 comprises 13 residues. CDR1 and CDR2 from the germline V gene are MGHDK and SYGVNS. Trimming cost V 7 bases and J 7 bases, with 16 bases left between them. CDR3: CASTGRGAVEAFF. As DNA, the CDR3 is TGTGCCAGCACCGGCCGGGGGGCGGTTGAAGCTTTCTTT.